A single sample gave rise to the 17 T cell receptor beta chains below, sequenced in a study of cytomegalovirus exposure and HLA in healthy donors. Vbeta (60) and Jbeta (13) primers were used in the PCR. The data were produced by immunoSEQ multiplex PCR, yet TCRdb's version contains in-frame clones alone and is incomplete. The table shows 110,000 or so clones, with approximately 80% occurring only once. What was sequenced was PBMCs. These TCRs come from a man in his forties in good health and CMV-seronegative.

The CDR3 spells CASSLRDSNYEQYF. In DNA form, the CDR3 reads TGTGCCAGCAGCCTACGGGACAGCAACTACGAGCAGTACTTC. The chain joins TRBV7-2 to TRBJ2-7; 7 bases are shared with TRBD1. Trimming took 5 bases from V and 3 from J; bases not matched to a gene: 7. CDR1 and CDR2 (germline): SGHTA, FQGNSA. This CDR3 is built from 14 residues.

This clone turned up a few times. CDR3 DNA: TGTGCCAGCTCCCCGGGACAAGTCTACGAGCAGTACTTC. The encoded protein is CASSPGQVYEQYF. The genes are TRBV27 and TRBJ2-7; D might be TRBD1 (6 bases). The CDR3 has 13 residues. V lost 8 bases and J 3 bases, leaving 14 bases between the germline ends. Germline V gene sequence: CDR1 MNHEY, CDR2 SMNVEV (reference sequence).

J is TRBJ1-1 and V is TRBV5-1; D may be TRBD1 (5 bases). Germline lookup yields CDR1 SGHRS and CDR2 YFSETQ. V was pared by 7 bases and J by 4 bases, with 20 bases between. The CDR3 runs 15 residues. CDR3 sequence: CASLPGGGSGTEAFF. In DNA form, the CDR3 reads TGCGCCAGCCTCCCCGGGGGAGGGTCTGGCACTGAAGCTTTCTTT.

The chain combines TRBV6-5 with TRBJ2-1, with D possibly matching TRBD2 (5 bases). The CDR3 runs 13 residues. V lost 4 bases to trimming and J lost 6 bases, with 10 bases between them. Germline V lookup: CDR1 MNHEY, CDR2 SVGAGI. CDR3 amino acids: CASSLDWANEQFF. The CDR3 nucleotides read TGTGCCAGCAGTTTGGACTGGGCCAATGAGCAGTTCTTC.

A single count supports this clone. One end of the junction does not line up with germline, which may come from a read error. The chain links TRBV7-9 to TRBJ1-1; 9 bases map to TRBD1. The CDR3 has 16 amino acids. Germline V gene sequence: CDR1 SEHNR, CDR2 FQNEAQ (reference sequence). The CDR3 sequence is CSSSHRTGAGNTEAFF. The CDR3, as DNA: TGTTCCAGCAGTCATCGGACAGGGGCCGGGAACACTGAAGCTTTCTTT. Combining the CDR3 with reference TRBV7-9 and TRBJ1-1 gives the whole variable domain DTGVSQNPRHKITKRGQNVTFRCDPISEHNRLYWYRQTLGQGPEFLTYFQNEAQLEKSRLLSDRFSAERPKGSFSTLEIQRTEQGDSAMYLCSSSHRTGAGNTEAFFGQGTRLTVV.

The chain couples TRBV29-1 to TRBJ1-4, with 7 bases fitting TRBD1. The CDR3 has 13 amino acids. Germline V lookup: CDR1 SQVTM, CDR2 ANQGSEA. The V segment lost 5 bases and the J segment 8 bases; nucleotides outside the gene matches: 8. The CDR3 loop is CSVSRGVNEKLFF. CDR3 in DNA: TGCAGCGTTTCCAGGGGGGTAAACGAAAAACTGTTTTTT.

This chain uses TRBV4-3 with TRBJ2-7; tentative D call: TRBD1 (7 bases). Germline loops: CDR1 LGHNA, CDR2 YSLEER. The CDR3 contains 15 residues. The ends were cut back, 0 bases at V and 3 bases at J, with 12 bases in the middle. CDR3 nucleotides: TGCGCCAGCAGCCAAGAGTCAGGGGGGAACTACGAGCAGTACTTC. The encoded protein is CASSQESGGNYEQYF.

V usage is TRBV7-2 and J usage is TRBJ2-7; D is unresolved. V lost 3 bases and J lost 6, with 9 bases in between. The germline CDR1 and CDR2 sequences are SGHTA and FQGNSA. This CDR3 has 12 amino acids. In DNA, the CDR3 is TGTGCCAGCAGCTTTTATTTGCGCGAGCAGTACTTC. It yields the protein CASSFYLREQYF.

This clone was recorded a few times. For the CDR3, the DNA is TGTGCCAGCAGCCGATTAGCTGTAGATTCGGATACGCAGTATTTT. It specifies CASSRLAVDSDTQYF. The rearrangement links TRBV16 to TRBJ2-3; unclear D gene. Per the germline V gene, CDR1 is KGHSY and CDR2 is FQNENV. The CDR3 is 15 residues long. Trimming left V 4 bases short and J 6 bases short, with 17 bases between.

The rearrangement links TRBV4-3 to TRBJ2-1; D remains ambiguous. Trimming cost V 0 bases and J 5 bases, with 8 bases left between them. CDR3 length: 14 residues. Germline V gene data show CDR1 as LGHNA and CDR2 as YSLEER. The CDR3: CASSQDSVNNEQFF. The CDR3 DNA is TGCGCCAGCAGCCAAGACAGCGTCAACAATGAGCAGTTCTTC.

This clone came up once. The chain employs TRBV11-2 and TRBJ1-1; D is possibly TRBD1 (6 bases). Germline V lookup: CDR1 SGHAT, CDR2 FQNNGV. The CDR3 totals 12 residues. V lost 6 bases and J lost 7, with 12 bases in between. CDR3 sequence: CASRHYRDEAFF. The CDR3 region has the DNA TGTGCCAGCAGGCATTACAGGGATGAAGCTTTCTTT.

The chain combines TRBV27 with TRBJ1-1, with 10 bases fitting TRBD1. Germline V gives CDR1 MNHEY, CDR2 SMNVEV (reference sequence). V lost 5 bases to trimming and J lost 1 base; unmatched junction nucleotides: 4. The CDR3 covers 15 residues. This chain's CDR3 is CASSLRTGGNTEAFF. DNA of the CDR3: TGTGCCAGCAGTCTACGGACAGGGGGGAACACTGAAGCTTTCTTT.

Regarding this clone: This CDR3 is also generated by other DNA sequences in the sample. The rearrangement uses TRBV5-6 and TRBJ2-7, with 8 bases fitting TRBD1. Germline CDR1 is SGHDT and CDR2 is YYEEEE. This CDR3 has 14 residues. The ends lost 4 bases at V and 4 bases at J; junction bases unmatched: 7. The CDR3 sequence is CASSLTGVGYEQYF. The CDR3 DNA sequence: TGTGCCAGCAGCCTGACAGGGGTGGGGTACGAGCAGTACTTC.

This clone came up once. The chain uses TRBV30 and TRBJ1-3; possible D gene TRBD1, 5 bases. The CDR3 has 12 residues. The germline gives CDR1 GTSNPN, CDR2 SVGIG (reference sequence). Trimming left V 5 bases short and J 4 bases short, with 9 bases between. The CDR3 nucleotides are TGTGCCTGGGGACATTACGGAAACACCATATATTTT. Protein: CAWGHYGNTIYF.

The chain employs TRBV4-3 and TRBJ1-6, with 8 bases lining up with TRBD1. The V segment lost 4 bases and the J segment 11 bases; nucleotides outside the gene matches: 10. Per the germline V gene, CDR1 is LGHNA and CDR2 is YSLEER. The length of the CDR3 is 15 residues. CDR3 DNA: TGCGCCAGCAGCCGCGAAATCAGGGGGCGGGCACCCCTCCACTTT. Translating gives CASSREIRGRAPLHF.

Concerning this clone itself: Within the sample, other DNA sequences also encode this same CDR3. The chain couples TRBV19 to TRBJ1-1; 8 nucleotides match TRBD1. Germline V gene data show CDR1 as LNHDA and CDR2 as SQIVND (reference sequence). The CDR3 runs to 13 residues. The trim removed 9 bases at V and 4 bases at J, leaving 7 bases unmatched. As DNA, the CDR3 is TGTGCCAGCAAAAGAGACAGGGGCACTGAAGCTTTCTTT. Translation: CASKRDRGTEAFF.

CDR3 sequence (DNA): TGTGCCAGCGTGTGGGACAGGGGTCATGAGCAGTTCTTC. This sequence encodes CASVWDRGHEQFF. The chain couples TRBV28 to TRBJ2-1; the match to TRBD1 covers 10 bases. Germline V gene lookup returns CDR1 MDHEN and CDR2 SYDVKM. The CDR3 is 13 amino acids. Germline trimming cut 8 bases from V and 8 bases from J; bases unmatched to any gene: 6. Supplemented by reference TRBV28 and TRBJ2-1, the full variable domain reads DVKVTQSSRYLVKRTGEKVFLECVQDMDHENMFWYRQDPGLGLRLIYFSYDVKMKEKGDIPEGYSVSREKKERFSLILESASTNQTSMYLCASVWDRGHEQFFGPGTRLTVL.